This TCR beta chain was found in a study of regulatory T cells in long-lasting Graves disease. Assembly of TCR beta libraries relied on iRepertoire HTBI primers together with Arm-PCR of CDR3 regions. TCRdb re-called the multiplex PCR reads with MiXCR, one entry per CDR3 protein. The sample contains about 610,000 distinct CDR3 sequences, around 15% of which appear only once. Indicated time point: newly diagnosed GD, antithyroid drugs for less than 3 months. PBMC-derived RNA was used for the TCR library. The ends lost 10 bases at V and 3 bases at J; junction bases unmatched: 8. This CDR3 has 13 residues. The germline CDR1 and CDR2 sequences are LNHDA and SQIVND (reference sequence). This same sample was also part of a study on T cells in Graves' hyperthyroidism and ophthalmopathy.

This receptor was taken from a man aged 18 to 29 with Graves disease. This specimen consisted of peripheral blood mononuclear cells (PBMCs), obtained at new diagnosis, from a patient treated with antithyroid drugs. This chain joins TRBV19 and TRBJ2-7, with 8 bases that match TRBD2. The CDR3 DNA is TGTGCCACGTTAGCGGGGCTACACTACGAGCAGTACTTC. Encoded protein: CATLAGLHYEQYF.